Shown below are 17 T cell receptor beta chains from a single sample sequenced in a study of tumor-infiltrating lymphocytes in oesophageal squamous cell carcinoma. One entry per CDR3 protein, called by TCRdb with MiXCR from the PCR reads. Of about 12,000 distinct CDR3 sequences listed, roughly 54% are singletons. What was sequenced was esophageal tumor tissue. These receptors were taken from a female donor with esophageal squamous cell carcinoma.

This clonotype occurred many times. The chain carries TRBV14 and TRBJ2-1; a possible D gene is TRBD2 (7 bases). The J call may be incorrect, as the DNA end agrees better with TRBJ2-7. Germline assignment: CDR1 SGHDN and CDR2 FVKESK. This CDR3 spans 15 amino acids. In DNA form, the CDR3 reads TGTGCCAGCAGCCACCCGCGGGGGCGGTCCTACGAGCAGTACTTC. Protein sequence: CASSHPRGRSYEQYF.

The CDR3 sequence: CASSRDRGTYEQYF. CDR3 coding DNA: TGTGCCAGCTCTCGGGACAGGGGGACCTACGAGCAGTACTTC. This sequence joins TRBV6-2 or TRBV6-3 and TRBJ2-7; 11 positions agree with TRBD1. In germline, CDR1 is MNHEY, CDR2 SVGEGT. J lost 2 bases, V lost 8 bases, and 5 bases had no gene match. CDR3 length: 14 residues.

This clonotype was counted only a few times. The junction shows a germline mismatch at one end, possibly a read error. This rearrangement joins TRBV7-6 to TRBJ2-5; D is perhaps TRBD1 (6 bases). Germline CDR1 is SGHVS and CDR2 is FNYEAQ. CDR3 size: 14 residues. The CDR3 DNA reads TGTGCTAGCAGCTTAGTAGGGGGTTCAGAGACCCAGTACTTC. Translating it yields CASSLVGGSETQYF.

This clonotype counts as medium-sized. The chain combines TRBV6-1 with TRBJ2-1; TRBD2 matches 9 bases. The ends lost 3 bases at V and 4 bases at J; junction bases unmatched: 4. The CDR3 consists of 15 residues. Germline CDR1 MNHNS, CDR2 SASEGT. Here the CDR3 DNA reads TGTGCCAGCAGTGATTGGGCGGGGGGGTACAATGAGCAGTTCTTC. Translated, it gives CASSDWAGGYNEQFF.

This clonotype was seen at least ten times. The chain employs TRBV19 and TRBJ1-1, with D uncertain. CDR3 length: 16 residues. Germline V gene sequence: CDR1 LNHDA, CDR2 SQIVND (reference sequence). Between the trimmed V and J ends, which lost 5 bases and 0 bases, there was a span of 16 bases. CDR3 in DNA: TGTGCCAGTAGTCCAGAGGAAGGGCTAATGAACACTGAAGCTTTCTTT. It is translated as CASSPEEGLMNTEAFF.

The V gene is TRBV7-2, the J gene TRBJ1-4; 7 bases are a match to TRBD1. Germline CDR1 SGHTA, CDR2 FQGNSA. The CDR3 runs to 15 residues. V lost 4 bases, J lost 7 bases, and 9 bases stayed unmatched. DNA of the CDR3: TGTGCCAGCAGCTCTCGTTTAGGGGGCAGTGAAAAACTGTTTTTT. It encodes CASSSRLGGSEKLFF.

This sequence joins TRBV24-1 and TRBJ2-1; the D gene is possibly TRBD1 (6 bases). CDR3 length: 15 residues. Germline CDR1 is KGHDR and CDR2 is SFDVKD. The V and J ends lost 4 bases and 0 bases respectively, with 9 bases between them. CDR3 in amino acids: CATSDQTGSYNEQFF. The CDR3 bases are TGTGCCACCAGTGACCAGACAGGCTCCTACAATGAGCAGTTCTTC.

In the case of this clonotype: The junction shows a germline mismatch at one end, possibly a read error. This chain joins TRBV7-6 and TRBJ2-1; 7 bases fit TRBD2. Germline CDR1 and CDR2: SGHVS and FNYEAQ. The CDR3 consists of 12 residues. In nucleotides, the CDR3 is TGTGCCAGCAGCCGAAGGGCGGTAGCGGGCCCCTTC. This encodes CASSRRAVAGPF.

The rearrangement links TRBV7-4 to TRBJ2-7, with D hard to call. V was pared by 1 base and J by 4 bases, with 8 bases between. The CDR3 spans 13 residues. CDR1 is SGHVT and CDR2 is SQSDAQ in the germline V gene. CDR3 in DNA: TGTGCCAGCAGCTTAGGGCCTATTTACGAGCAGTACTTC. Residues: CASSLGPIYEQYF.

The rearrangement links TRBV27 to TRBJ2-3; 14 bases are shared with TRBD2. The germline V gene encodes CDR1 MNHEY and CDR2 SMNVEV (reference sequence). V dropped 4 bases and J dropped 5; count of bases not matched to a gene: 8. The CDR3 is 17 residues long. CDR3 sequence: CASSSTSGGAFIDTQYF. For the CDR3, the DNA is TGTGCCAGCAGTTCGACTAGCGGGGGGGCTTTTATAGATACGCAGTATTTT.

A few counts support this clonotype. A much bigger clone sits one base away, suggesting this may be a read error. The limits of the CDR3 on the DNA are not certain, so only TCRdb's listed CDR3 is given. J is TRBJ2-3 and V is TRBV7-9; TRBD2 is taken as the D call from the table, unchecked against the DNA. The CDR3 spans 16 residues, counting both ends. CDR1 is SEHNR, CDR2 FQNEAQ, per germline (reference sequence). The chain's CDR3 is CASSFGAGTNTGELYF.

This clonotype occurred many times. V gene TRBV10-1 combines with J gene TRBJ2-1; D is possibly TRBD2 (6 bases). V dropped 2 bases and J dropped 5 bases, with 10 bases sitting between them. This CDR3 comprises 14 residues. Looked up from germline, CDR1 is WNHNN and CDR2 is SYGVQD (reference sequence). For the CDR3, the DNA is TGCGCCAGCAGTGAGGCTAGCGCAGACAATGAGCAGTTCTTC. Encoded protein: CASSEASADNEQFF.

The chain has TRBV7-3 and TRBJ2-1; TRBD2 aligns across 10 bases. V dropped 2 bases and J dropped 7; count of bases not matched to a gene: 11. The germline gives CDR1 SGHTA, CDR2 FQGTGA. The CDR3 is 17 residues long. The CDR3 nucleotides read TGTGCCAGCAGCTTAGGAGCGGGAGGGAAAATTATGAATGAGCAGTTCTTC. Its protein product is CASSLGAGGKIMNEQFF. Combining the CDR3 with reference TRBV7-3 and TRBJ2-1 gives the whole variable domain GAGVSQTPSNKVTEKGKYVELRCDPISGHTALYWYRQSLGQGPEFLIYFQGTGAADDSGLPNDRFFAVRPEGSVSTLKIQRTERGDSAVYLCASSLGAGGKIMNEQFFGPGTRLTVL.

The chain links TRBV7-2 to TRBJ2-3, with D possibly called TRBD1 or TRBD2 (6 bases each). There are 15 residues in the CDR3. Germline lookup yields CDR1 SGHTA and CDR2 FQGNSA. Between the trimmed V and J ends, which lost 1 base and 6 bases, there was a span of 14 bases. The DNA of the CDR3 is TGTGCCAGCAGCTTAGGGGGGGCCCGGAGTGATACGCAGTATTTT. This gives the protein CASSLGGARSDTQYF.

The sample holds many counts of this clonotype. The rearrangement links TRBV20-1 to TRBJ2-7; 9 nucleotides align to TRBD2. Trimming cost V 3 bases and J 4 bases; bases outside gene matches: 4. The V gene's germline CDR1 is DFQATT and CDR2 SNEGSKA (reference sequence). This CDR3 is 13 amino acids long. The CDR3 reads CSASLRGGYEQYF. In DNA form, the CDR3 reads TGCAGTGCTAGTCTGCGGGGGGGGTACGAGCAGTACTTC.

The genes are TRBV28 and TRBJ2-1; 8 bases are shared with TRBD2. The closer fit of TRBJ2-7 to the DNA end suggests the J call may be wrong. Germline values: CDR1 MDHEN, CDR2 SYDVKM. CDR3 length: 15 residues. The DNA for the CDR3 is TGTGCCAGCACCCCGGGGGGGAGCTCCTACAATGAGCAGTACTTC. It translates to CASTPGGSSYNEQYF.

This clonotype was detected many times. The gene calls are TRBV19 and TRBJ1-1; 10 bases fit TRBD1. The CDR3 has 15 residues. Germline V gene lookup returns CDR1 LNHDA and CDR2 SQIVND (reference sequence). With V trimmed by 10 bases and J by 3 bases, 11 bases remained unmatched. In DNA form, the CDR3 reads TGTGCCACTATCCCCCTGGGACAGGGGTACACTGAAGCTTTCTTT. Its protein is CATIPLGQGYTEAFF.